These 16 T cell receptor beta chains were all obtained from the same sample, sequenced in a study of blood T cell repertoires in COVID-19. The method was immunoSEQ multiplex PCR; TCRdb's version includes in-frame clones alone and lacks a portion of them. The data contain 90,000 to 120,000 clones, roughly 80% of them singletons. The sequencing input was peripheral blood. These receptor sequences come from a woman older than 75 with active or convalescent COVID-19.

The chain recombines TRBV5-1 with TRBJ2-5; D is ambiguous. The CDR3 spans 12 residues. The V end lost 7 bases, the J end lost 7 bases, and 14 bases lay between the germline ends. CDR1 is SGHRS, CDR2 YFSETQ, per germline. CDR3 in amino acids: CASRPETGTQYF. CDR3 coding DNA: TGCGCCAGCCGTCCGGAGACGGGGACCCAGTACTTC. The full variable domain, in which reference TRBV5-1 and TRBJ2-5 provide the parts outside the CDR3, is KAGVTQTPRYLIKTRGQQVTLSCSPISGHRSVSWYQQTPGQGLQFLFEYFSETQRNKGNFPGRFSGRQFSNSRSEMNVSTLELGDSALYLCASRPETGTQYFGPGTRLLVL.

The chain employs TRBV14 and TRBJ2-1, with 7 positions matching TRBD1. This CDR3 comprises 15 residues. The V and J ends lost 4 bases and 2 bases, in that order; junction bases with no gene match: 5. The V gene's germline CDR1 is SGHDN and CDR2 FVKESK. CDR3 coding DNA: TGTGCCAGCAGCCCCTGGACAGGTCCCTACAATGAGCAGTTCTTC. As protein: CASSPWTGPYNEQFF.

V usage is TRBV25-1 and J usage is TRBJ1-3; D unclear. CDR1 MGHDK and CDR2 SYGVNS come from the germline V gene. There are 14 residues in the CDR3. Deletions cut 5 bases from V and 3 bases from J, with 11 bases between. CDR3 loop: CASSHRGLGNTIYF. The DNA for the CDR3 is TGTGCCAGCAGTCATCGGGGTCTTGGAAACACCATATATTTT.

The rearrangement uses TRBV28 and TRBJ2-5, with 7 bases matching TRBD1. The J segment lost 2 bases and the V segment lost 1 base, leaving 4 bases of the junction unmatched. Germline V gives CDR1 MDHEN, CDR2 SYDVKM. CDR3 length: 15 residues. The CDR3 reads CASSLSGTVQETQYF. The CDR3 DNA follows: TGTGCCAGCAGTTTATCGGGGACAGTTCAAGAGACCCAGTACTTC.

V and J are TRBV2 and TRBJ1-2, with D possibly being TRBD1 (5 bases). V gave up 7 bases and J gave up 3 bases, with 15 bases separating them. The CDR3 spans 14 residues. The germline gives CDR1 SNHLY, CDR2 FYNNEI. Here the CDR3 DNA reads TGTGCCAGCACACAGCTGGCAGGGCACTATGGCTACACCTTC. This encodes CASTQLAGHYGYTF.

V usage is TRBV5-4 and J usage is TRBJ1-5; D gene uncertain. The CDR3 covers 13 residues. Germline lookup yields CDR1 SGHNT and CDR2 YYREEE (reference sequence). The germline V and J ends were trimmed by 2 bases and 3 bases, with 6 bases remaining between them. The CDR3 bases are TGTGCCAGCAGCTTCGGTCTCAATCAGCCCCAGCATTTT. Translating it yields CASSFGLNQPQHF. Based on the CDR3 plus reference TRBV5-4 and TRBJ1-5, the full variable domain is ETGVTQSPTHLIKTRGQQVTLRCSSQSGHNTVSWYQQALGQGPQFIFQYYREEENGRGNFPPRFSGLQFPNYSSELNVNALELDDSALYLCASSFGLNQPQHFGDGTRLSIL.

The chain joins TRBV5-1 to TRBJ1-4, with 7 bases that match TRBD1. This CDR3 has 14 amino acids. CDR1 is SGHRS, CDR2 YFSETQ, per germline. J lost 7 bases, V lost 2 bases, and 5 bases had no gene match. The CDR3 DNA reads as TGCGCCAGCAGCTTACAGGGGTTGACTGAAAAACTGTTTTTT. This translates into CASSLQGLTEKLFF.

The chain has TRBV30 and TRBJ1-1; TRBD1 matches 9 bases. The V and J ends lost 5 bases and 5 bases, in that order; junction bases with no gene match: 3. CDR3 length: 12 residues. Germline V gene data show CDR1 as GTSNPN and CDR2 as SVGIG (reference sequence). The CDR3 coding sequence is TGTGCCTGGTCCGGACAGGGGACTGAAGCTTTCTTT. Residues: CAWSGQGTEAFF.

The CDR3: CAWSELSGLAGKEQFF. CDR3 DNA: TGTGCCTGGAGTGAACTATCGGGACTAGCGGGGAAGGAGCAGTTCTTC. The chain uses TRBV30 and TRBJ2-1; 13 positions agree with TRBD2. The CDR3 is made up of 16 amino acids. Germline loops: CDR1 GTSNPN, CDR2 SVGIG (reference sequence). The ends lost 1 base at V and 10 bases at J; junction bases unmatched: 10.

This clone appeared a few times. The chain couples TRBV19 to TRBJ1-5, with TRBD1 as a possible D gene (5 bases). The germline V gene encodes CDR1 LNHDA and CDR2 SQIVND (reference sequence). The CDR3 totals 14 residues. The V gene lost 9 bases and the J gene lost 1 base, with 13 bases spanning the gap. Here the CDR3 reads CASRGGLSNQPQHF. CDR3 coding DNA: TGTGCCAGCCGGGGGGGATTGAGCAATCAGCCCCAGCATTTT.

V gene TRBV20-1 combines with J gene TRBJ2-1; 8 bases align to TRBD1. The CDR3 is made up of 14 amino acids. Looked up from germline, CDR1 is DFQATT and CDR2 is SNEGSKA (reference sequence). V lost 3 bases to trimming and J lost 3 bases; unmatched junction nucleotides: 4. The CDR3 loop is CSASLTGGYNEQFF. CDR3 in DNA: TGCAGTGCTAGTTTAACAGGGGGCTACAATGAGCAGTTCTTC.

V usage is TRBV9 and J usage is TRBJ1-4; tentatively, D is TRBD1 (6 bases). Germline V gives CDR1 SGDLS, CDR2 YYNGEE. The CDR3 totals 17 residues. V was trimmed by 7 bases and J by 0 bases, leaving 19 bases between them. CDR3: CASSQGLTLTTNEKLFF. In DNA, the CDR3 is TGTGCCAGCTCCCAGGGGTTAACGCTAACAACTAATGAAAAACTGTTTTTT.

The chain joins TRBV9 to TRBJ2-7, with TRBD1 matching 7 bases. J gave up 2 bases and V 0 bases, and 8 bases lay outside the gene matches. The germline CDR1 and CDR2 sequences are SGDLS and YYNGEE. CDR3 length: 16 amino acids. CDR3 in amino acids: CASSVAPTGTTYEQYF. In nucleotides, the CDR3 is TGTGCCAGCAGCGTAGCCCCGACAGGGACAACCTACGAGCAGTACTTC.

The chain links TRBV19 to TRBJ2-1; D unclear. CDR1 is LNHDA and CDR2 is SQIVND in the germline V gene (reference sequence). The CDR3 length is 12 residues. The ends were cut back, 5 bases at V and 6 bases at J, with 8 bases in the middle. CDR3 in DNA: TGTGCCAGTAGTCTCTTTCCCAATGAGCAGTTCTTC. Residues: CASSLFPNEQFF.

Written as DNA, the CDR3 is TGCAGTGCTGATACAGGGAAGCAGTACTTC. This gives the protein CSADTGKQYF. The chain employs TRBV20-1 and TRBJ2-7, with D possibly being TRBD1 (6 bases). This CDR3 is built from 10 residues. V was trimmed by 5 bases and J by 8 bases, leaving 10 bases between them. Germline CDR1 is DFQATT and CDR2 is SNEGSKA (reference sequence).

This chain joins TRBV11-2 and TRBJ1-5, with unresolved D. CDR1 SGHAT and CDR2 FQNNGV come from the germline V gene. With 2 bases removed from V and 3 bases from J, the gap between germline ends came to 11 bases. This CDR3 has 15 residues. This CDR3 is CASSLNGWNNQPQHF. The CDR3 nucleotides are TGTGCCAGCAGCTTAAACGGGTGGAACAATCAGCCCCAGCATTTT.